The subject of this entry is one TCR beta chain. Antigen unknown. This sample was included in a study of cytomegalovirus exposure and HLA in healthy donors. Study summary: Caucasian-associated ancestry cluster membership applied to less than 85% of a few hundred genotyped donors.

The PCR was carried out with 60 Vbeta primers and 13 Jbeta primers. The assay was immunoSEQ multiplex PCR, and TCRdb's table has in-frame clones only and misses some. The table shows fewer than 95,000 clones, with about 66% occurring only once. Trimming removed 3 bases at V and 1 base at J, with 12 bases between. The CDR3 length is 15 residues. CDR1 and CDR2 (germline): SGHRS, YFSETQ. Study conclusions and caveats: An observed cluster of highly shared sequence variants was recorded as a likely sequencing artifact.

The TCR originated in a woman between 45 and 65 years old in good health and CMV-seropositive. The genes are TRBV5-1 and TRBJ2-3, with a tentative D call TRBD2 (7 bases). Sequenced sample: PBMCs. The CDR3, as DNA: TGCGCCAGCAGCTGGGGGGGGGCGGGCACAGATACGCAGTATTTT. Encoded protein: CASSWGGAGTDTQYF.